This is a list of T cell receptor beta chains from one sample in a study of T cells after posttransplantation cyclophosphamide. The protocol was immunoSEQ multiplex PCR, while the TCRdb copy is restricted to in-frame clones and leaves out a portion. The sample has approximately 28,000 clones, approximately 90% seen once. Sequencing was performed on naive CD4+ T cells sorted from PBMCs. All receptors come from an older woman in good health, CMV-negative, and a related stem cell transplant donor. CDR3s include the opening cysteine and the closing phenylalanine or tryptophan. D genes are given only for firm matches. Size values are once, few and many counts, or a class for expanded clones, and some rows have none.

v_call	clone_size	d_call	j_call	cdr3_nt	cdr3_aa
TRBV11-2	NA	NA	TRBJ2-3	TGTGCCAGCAGCATCTACTACACAGATACGCAGTATTTT	CASSIYYTDTQYF
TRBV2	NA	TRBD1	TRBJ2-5	TGTGCCAGCAGACACAGGGGGATCTCGTACCAAGAGACCCAGTACTTC	CASRHRGISYQETQYF
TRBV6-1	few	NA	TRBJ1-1	TGTGCCAGCAGTGAAGCGGGAGTGAGTCCTTGGGCTGAAGCTTTCTTT	CASSEAGVSPWAEAFF
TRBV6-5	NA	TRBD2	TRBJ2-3	TGTGCCAGCAGTTACTCGACTAGCGGGGGGGCCAGTACGCAGTATTTT	CASSYSTSGGASTQYF
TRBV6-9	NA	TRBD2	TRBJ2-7	TGTGCCAGCAACAAAGGGGGGGTTTGGGACGGGGGGGTAGGGTACGAGCAGTACTTC	CASNKGGVWDGGVGYEQYF
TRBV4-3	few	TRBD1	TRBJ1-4	TGCGCCAGCAGCCAGGGCGGGACAGGAGAAAAACTGTTTTTT	CASSQGGTGEKLFF
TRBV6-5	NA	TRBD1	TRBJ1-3	TGTGCCAGCAGTTATAGGGGGACAGGGCCTGGAAACACCATATATTTT	CASSYRGTGPGNTIYF
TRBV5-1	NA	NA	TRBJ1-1	TGCGCCAGCAGGCAAGGAGGATCCAACACTGAAGCTTTCTTT	CASRQGGSNTEAFF
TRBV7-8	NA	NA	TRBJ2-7	TGTGCCAGCAGTCAAAGGGACTCCTTAACCTACGAGCAGTACTTC	CASSQRDSLTYEQYF
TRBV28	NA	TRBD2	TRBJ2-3	TGTGCCAGCAGTTCCGGGGGGCTAGCGGGATTGCTAGGAGATACGCAGTATTTT	CASSSGGLAGLLGDTQYF
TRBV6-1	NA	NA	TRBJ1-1	TGTGCCAGCAGTCCGCGGGGGGACACTGAAGCTTTCTTT	CASSPRGDTEAFF
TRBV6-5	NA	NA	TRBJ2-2	TGTGCCAGCAGTCGGACACCAGTAACTACCGGGGAGCTGTTTTTT	CASSRTPVTTGELFF
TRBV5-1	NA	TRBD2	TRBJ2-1	TGCGCCAGCAGCGCGATACTAGCGGGGAGACACAATGAGCAGTTCTTC	CASSAILAGRHNEQFF
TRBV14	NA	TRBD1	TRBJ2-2	TGTGCCAGCAGCCAAGATAGGAACAGGGGGCGCGCCGGGGAGCTGTTTTTT	CASSQDRNRGRAGELFF
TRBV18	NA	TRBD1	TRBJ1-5	TGTGCCAGCTCACCCAGGACAGGAGAACAGCCCCAGCATTTT	CASSPRTGEQPQHF
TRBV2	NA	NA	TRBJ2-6	TGTGCCAGCAGGAGGGTTTCTGGAGCCAACGTCCTGACTTTC	CASRRVSGANVLTF
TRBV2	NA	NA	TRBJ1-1	TGTGCCAGCACCCTAGAAGCGGGAAATGAAGCTTTCTTT	CASTLEAGNEAFF
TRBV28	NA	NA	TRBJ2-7	TGTGCCAGCAGGACACCATCAACAGGCTCCTACGAGCAGTACTTC	CASRTPSTGSYEQYF
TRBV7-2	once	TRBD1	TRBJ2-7	TGTGCCAGCAGCCCTCGAAACAGGGGGGTCAACGAGCAGTACTTC	CASSPRNRGVNEQYF
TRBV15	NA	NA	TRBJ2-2	TGTGCCACCAGCAGAATTATAGACGGGGAGCTGTTTTTT	CATSRIIDGELFF
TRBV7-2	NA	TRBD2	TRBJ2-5	TGTGCCAGCAGTAAGAGCGGGGGGCAAGAGACCCAGTACTTC	CASSKSGGQETQYF
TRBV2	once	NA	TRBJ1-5	TGTGCCAGCAGTGGCGTAGATAGCAATCAGCCCCAGCATTTT	CASSGVDSNQPQHF
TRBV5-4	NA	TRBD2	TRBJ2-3	TGTGCCAGCAGCTTGGCGGGAGGGACAGATACGCAGTATTTT	CASSLAGGTDTQYF
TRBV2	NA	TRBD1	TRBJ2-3	TGTGCCAGCCTGGGACCGGGACAGGGGCCGCCGAGAGATACGCAGTATTTT	CASLGPGQGPPRDTQYF
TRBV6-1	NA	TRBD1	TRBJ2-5	TGTGCCAGCAGCAGGACAGGTTACCAAGAGACCCAGTACTTC	CASSRTGYQETQYF
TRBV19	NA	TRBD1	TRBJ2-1	TGTGCCACTAGGGACAGGGCCCTACACTACAATGAGCAGTTCTTC	CATRDRALHYNEQFF
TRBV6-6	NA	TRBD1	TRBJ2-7	TGTGCCAGCAGCGGACAGGGAAAGGTCGAGCAGTACTTC	CASSGQGKVEQYF
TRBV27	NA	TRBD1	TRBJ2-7	TGTGCCAGCACCAAACCGGGACAGGGGAACGAGCAGTACTTC	CASTKPGQGNEQYF
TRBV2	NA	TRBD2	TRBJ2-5	TGTGCCAGCAGTGAATGGGTAGCGGGAAAAGAGACCCAGTACTTC	CASSEWVAGKETQYF
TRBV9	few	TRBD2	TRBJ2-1	TGTGCCAGCAGCGTAGGGCTAGCGGGAGGAAATGAGCAGTTCTTC	CASSVGLAGGNEQFF
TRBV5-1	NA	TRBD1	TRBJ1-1	TGCGCCAGCAGCCCTAGGACAGGGAACACTGAAGCTTTCTTT	CASSPRTGNTEAFF
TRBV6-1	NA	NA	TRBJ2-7	TGTGCCAGCAGTGTCCAGGGAGGCTACGAGCAGTACTTC	CASSVQGGYEQYF
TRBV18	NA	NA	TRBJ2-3	TGTGCCAGCTCACCACCCCAAGCCACGGTGGTAGATACGCAGTATTTT	CASSPPQATVVDTQYF
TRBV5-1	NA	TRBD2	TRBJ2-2	TGCGCCAGCAGCTTGGAAGGACTAGCGATGGCCGGGGAGCTGTTTTTT	CASSLEGLAMAGELFF
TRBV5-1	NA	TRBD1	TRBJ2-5	TGCGCCAGCAGCTTGGGGACAGGGCAAGAGACCCAGTACTTC	CASSLGTGQETQYF
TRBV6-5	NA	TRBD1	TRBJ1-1	TGTGCCAGCAGGAAAACAGGGGGTCTCACTGAAGCTTTCTTT	CASRKTGGLTEAFF
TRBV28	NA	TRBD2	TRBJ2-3	TGTGCCAGCAGTTTAGCGGGAGTGTCGGATACGCAGTATTTT	CASSLAGVSDTQYF
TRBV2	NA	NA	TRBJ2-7	TGTGCCAGCAGGGTTGGACAGGCTAGCGAGTACTTC	CASRVGQASEYF
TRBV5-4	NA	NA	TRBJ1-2	TGTGCCAGCAGCTTGGATATCCTTAACTATGGCTACACCTTC	CASSLDILNYGYTF
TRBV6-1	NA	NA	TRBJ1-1	TGTGCCAGCAGTTCGGGAAACAAGAGGCACACTGAAGCTTTCTTT	CASSSGNKRHTEAFF
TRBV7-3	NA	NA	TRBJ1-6	TGTGCCAGCAGCTTGAAGGGGTGGAATTCACCCCTCCACTTT	CASSLKGWNSPLHF
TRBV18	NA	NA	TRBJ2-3	TGTGCCAGCTCACCGTCGGCGACTGGAGCAACAGATACGCAGTATTTT	CASSPSATGATDTQYF